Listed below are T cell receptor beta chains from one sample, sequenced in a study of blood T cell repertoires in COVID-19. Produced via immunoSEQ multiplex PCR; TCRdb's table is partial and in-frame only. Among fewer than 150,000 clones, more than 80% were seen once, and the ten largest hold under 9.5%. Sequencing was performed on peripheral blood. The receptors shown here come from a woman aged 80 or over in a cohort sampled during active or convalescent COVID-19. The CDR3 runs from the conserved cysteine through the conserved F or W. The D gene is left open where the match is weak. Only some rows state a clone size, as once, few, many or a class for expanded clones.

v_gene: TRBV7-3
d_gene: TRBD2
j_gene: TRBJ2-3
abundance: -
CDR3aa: CASSPGTSGNTQYF
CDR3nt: TGTGCCAGCAGCCCCGGGACTAGCGGGAACACGCAGTATTTT

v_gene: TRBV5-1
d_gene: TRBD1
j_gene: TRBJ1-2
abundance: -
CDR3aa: CASSPTGTGVFYGYTF
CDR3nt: TGCGCCAGCAGCCCCACCGGGACAGGGGTTTTCTATGGCTACACCTTC

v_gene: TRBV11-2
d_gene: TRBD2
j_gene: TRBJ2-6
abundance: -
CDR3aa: CASSPRRAGEHSGANVLTF
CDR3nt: TGTGCCAGCAGCCCAAGACGGGCGGGGGAGCACTCTGGGGCCAACGTCCTGACTTTC

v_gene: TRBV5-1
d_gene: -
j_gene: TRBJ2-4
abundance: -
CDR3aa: CASSLDHSTSNIQYF
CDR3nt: TGCGCCAGCAGCTTGGATCATTCTACGTCAAACATTCAGTACTTC

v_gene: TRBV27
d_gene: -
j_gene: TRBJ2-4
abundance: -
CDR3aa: CASTTQVQLAKNIQCF
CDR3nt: TGTGCCAGCACGACCCAGGTTCAACTAGCCAAAAACATTCAGTGCTTC

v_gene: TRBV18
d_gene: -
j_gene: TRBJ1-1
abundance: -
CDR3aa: CASSPMGGSITEAFF
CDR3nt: TGTGCCAGCTCCCCAATGGGGGGTTCAATCACTGAAGCTTTCTTT

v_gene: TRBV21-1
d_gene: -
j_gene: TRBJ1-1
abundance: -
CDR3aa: CASSKEGDRGETKNTEAFF
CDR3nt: TGTGCCAGCAGCAAAGAAGGGGACAGGGGCGAGACAAAGAACACTGAAGCTTTCTTT

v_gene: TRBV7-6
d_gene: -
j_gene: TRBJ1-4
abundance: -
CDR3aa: CASSHGQTTNEKLFF
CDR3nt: TGTGCCAGCAGCCACGGACAGACAACTAATGAAAAACTGTTTTTT

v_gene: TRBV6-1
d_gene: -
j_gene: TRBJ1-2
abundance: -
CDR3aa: CASSERGGSGYTF
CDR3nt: TGTGCCAGCAGTGAAAGAGGGGGTAGTGGCTACACCTTC

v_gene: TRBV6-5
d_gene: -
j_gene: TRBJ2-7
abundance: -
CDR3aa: CASSYSTRVGEQYF
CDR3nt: TGTGCCAGCAGTTACTCGACCAGGGTTGGCGAGCAGTACTTC

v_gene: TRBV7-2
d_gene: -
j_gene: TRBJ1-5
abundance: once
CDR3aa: CASSLEGHLNQPQHF
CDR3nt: TGTGCCAGCAGCTTAGAGGGACACCTTAATCAGCCCCAGCATTTT

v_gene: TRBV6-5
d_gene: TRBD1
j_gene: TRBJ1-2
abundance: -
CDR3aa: CASSPDRAGYGYTF
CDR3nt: TGTGCCAGCAGTCCCGACAGGGCAGGCTATGGCTACACCTTC

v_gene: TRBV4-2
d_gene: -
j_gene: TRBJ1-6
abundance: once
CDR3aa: CASSLDYRTNSPLHF
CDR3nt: TGTGCCAGCAGCCTAGACTACAGAACTAATTCACCCCTCCACTTT

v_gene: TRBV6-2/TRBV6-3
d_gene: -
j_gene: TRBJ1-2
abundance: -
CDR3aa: CASSRSGVSNYGYTF
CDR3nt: TGTGCCAGCAGTCGGAGCGGGGTCTCTAACTATGGCTACACCTTC

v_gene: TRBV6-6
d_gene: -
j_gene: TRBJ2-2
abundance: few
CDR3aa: CASSYGGLTTRELFF
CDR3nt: TGTGCCAGCAGTTACGGAGGCCTCACTACCCGGGAGCTGTTTTTT

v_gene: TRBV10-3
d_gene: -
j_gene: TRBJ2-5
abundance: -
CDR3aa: CAISEGAYQETQYF
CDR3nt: TGTGCCATCAGTGAAGGGGCCTACCAAGAGACCCAGTACTTC

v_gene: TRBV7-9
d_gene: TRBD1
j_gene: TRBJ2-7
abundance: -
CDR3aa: CASSTYRGLNYEQYF
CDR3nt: TGTGCCAGCAGCACGTACAGGGGGCTGAACTACGAGCAGTACTTC

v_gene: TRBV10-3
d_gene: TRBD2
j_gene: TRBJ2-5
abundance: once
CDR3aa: CAIAGGRQETQYF
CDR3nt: TGTGCCATAGCGGGGGGCCGTCAAGAGACCCAGTACTTC

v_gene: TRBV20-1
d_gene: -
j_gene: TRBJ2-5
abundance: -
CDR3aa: CSAHKETQYF
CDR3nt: TGCAGTGCTCACAAGGAGACCCAGTACTTC

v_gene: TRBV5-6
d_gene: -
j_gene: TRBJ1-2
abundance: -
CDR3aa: CASSPLGAGIYGYTF
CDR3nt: TGTGCCAGCAGCCCGCTAGGGGCAGGGATCTATGGCTACACCTTC

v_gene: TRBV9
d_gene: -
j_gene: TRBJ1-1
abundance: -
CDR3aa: CASSRTGQDTEAFF
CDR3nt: TGTGCCAGCTCTAGAACGGGACAAGACACTGAAGCTTTCTTT

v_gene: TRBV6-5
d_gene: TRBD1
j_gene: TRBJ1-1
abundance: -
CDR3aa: CASSRDRAGAFF
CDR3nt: TGTGCCAGCAGTCGGGACAGGGCAGGGGCTTTCTTT

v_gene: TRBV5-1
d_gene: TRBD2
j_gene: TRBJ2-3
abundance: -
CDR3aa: CASSLAGALSFISDTQYF
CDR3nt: TGCGCCAGCAGCTTAGCGGGGGCCCTTTCTTTCATCTCGGATACGCAGTATTTT

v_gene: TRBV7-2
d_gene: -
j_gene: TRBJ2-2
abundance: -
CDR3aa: CASSFSSLAVGELFF
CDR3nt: TGTGCCAGCAGCTTCTCTAGTCTAGCTGTCGGGGAGCTGTTTTTT

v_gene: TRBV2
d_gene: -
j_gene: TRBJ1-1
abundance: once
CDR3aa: CASSEIKGDNTEAFF
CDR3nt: TGTGCCAGCAGTGAAATAAAGGGGGACAACACTGAAGCTTTCTTT

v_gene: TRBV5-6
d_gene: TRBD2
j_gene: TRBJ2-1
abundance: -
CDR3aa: CASSFGGGTYNEQFF
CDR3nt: TGTGCCAGCAGCTTCGGCGGGGGGACCTACAATGAGCAGTTCTTC

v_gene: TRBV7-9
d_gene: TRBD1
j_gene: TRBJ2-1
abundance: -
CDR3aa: CASSLGGQGINNEQFF
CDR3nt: TGTGCCAGCAGCTTAGGGGGACAGGGTATCAACAATGAGCAGTTCTTC

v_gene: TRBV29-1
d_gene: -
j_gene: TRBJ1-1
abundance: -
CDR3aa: CSVERRAEAFF
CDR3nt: TGCAGCGTTGAACGCAGGGCTGAAGCTTTCTTT

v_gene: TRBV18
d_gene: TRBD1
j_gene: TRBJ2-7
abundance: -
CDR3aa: CASSATGGLGEQYF
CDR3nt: TGTGCCAGCTCAGCGACAGGGGGCCTTGGCGAGCAGTACTTC

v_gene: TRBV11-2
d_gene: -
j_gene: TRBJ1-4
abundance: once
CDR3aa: CASSYRVPNEKLFF
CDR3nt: TGTGCCAGCAGCTACAGGGTTCCTAATGAAAAACTGTTTTTT

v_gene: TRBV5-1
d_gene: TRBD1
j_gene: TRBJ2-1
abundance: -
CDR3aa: CASSLDRRTGRLYEQFF
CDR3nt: TGCGCCAGCAGCTTGGATAGGAGGACAGGGCGCTTGTATGAGCAGTTCTTC

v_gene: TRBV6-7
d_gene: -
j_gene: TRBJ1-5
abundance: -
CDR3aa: CASSYEGKHQPQHF
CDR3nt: TGTGCCAGCAGTTACGAGGGAAAGCATCAGCCCCAGCATTTT

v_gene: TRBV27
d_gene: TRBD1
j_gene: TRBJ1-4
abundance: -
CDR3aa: CASSPGQGGTIANEKLFF
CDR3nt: TGTGCCAGCAGTCCCGGACAGGGTGGGACTATAGCTAATGAAAAACTGTTTTTT

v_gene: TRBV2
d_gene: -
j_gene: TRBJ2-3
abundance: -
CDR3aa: CASSERLDTDTQYF
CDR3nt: TGTGCCAGCAGTGAGAGGTTAGACACAGATACGCAGTATTTT

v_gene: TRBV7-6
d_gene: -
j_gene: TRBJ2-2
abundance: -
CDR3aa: CASSLPAQGITGELFF
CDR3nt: TGTGCCAGCAGCTTACCAGCTCAGGGAATTACCGGGGAGCTGTTTTTT

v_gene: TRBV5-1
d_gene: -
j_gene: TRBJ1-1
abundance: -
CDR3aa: CASSLTGGTEAFF
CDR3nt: TGCGCCAGCAGCTTGACGGGTGGGACTGAAGCTTTCTTT

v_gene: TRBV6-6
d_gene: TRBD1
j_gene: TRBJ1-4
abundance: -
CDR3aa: CASRPGTVNEKLFF
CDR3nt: TGTGCCAGCAGACCCGGGACAGTGAATGAAAAACTGTTTTTT

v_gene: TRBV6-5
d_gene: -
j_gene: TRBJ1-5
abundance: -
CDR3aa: CASSPQKGLRQPQHF
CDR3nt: TGTGCCAGCAGTCCCCAAAAGGGGCTGCGTCAGCCCCAGCATTTT

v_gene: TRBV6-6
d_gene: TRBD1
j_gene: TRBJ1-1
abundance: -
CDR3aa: CASSYNRGENTEAFF
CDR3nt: TGTGCCAGCAGTTACAACAGGGGAGAGAACACTGAAGCTTTCTTT

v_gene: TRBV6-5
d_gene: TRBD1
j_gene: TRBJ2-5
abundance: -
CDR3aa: CASSYKATGGTQYF
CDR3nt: TGTGCCAGCAGTTACAAGGCGACAGGGGGGACCCAGTACTTC

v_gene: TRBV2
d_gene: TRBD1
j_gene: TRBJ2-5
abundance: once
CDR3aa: CASIAGTGNSGQYF
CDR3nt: TGTGCCAGCATCGCCGGGACAGGAAATAGTGGCCAGTACTTC